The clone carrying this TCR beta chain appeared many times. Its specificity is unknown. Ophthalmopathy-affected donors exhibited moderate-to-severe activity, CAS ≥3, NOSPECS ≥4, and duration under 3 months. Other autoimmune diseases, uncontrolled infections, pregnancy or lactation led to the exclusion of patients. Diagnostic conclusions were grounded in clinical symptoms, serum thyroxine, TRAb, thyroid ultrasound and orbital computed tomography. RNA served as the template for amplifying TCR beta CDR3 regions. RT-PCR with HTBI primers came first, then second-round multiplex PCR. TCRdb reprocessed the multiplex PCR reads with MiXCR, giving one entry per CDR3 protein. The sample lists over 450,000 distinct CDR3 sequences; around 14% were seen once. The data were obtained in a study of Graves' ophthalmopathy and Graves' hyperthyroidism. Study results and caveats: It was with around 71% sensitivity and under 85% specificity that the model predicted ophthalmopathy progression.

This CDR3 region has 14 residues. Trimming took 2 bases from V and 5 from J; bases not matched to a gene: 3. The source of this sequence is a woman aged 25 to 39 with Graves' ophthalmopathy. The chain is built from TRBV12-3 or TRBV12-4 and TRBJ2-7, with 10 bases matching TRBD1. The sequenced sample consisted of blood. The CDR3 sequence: CASSLRTGGDEQYF. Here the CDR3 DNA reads TGTGCCAGCAGTTTAAGGACAGGGGGGGACGAGCAGTACTTC.